The source of this T cell receptor beta chain is a study of cytomegalovirus exposure and HLA in healthy donors. The CDR3 is 16 residues long. CDR1 SGHNT and CDR2 YENEEA come from the germline V gene. V was clipped by 4 bases and J by 2 bases, with 18 bases between them. 13 Jbeta primers and 60 Vbeta primers were used for the PCR. Profiling relied on immunoSEQ multiplex PCR, and the TCRdb table lists in-frame clones only, not all of them. The sample consists of just over 150,000 clones, about 85% of them appearing once. Regarding the study as a whole: Using a false discovery rate of 0.05, a later analysis showed that around 16,000 TCR beta sequences were associated with HLA alleles.

A word on this clone: Its antigen is as yet unknown.

This chain uses TRBV11-3 with TRBJ2-7; TRBD2 is a possible D gene (6 bases). This clonotype was obtained from a woman aged 18-29 years in good health and CMV-seronegative. Material for sequencing was PBMCs. CDR3 nucleotides: TGTGCCAGCAGCTCTGGGGGGACGGATACTACCTACGAGCAGTACTTC. It yields the protein CASSSGGTDTTYEQYF.